A single T cell receptor (beta chain) is shown here with its context. CDR1 and CDR2 (germline): KGHSH, LQKENI. Germline trimming cut 2 bases from V and 11 bases from J; bases unmatched to any gene: 10. The CDR3 covers 15 residues. The source of the sample is a study of blood T cell repertoires in COVID-19. Looking at the study overall: Both acute and convalescent COVID-19 samples were obtained from the United States, Italy and Spain.

Assay: immunoSEQ multiplex PCR; the TCRdb copy retains only in-frame clones and omits some. The table has about 150,000 clones, 80% to 90% seen once. The sample taken for sequencing was peripheral blood. This clonotype was obtained from a woman between 65 and 79 years old who had recovered from COVID-19. V gene TRBV18 combines with J gene TRBJ1-1, with 11 positions matching TRBD1. CDR3 sequence: CASSPMRDRGMGAFF. The CDR3 nucleotides are TGTGCCAGCTCACCAATGCGGGACAGGGGGATGGGGGCTTTCTTT.